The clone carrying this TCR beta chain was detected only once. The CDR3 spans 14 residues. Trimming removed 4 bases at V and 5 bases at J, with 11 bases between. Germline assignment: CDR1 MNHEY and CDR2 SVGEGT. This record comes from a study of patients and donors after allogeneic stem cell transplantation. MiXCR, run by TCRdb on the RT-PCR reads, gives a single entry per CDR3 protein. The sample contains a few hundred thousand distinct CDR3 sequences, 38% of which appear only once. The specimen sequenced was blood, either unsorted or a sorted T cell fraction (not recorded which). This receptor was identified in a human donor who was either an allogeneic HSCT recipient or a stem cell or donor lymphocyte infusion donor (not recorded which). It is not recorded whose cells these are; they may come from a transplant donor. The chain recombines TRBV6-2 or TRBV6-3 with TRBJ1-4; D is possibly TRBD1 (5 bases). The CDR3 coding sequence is TGTGCCAGCAGTTCCCCGGGACGCAATGAAAAACTGTTTTTT. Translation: CASSSPGRNEKLFF.